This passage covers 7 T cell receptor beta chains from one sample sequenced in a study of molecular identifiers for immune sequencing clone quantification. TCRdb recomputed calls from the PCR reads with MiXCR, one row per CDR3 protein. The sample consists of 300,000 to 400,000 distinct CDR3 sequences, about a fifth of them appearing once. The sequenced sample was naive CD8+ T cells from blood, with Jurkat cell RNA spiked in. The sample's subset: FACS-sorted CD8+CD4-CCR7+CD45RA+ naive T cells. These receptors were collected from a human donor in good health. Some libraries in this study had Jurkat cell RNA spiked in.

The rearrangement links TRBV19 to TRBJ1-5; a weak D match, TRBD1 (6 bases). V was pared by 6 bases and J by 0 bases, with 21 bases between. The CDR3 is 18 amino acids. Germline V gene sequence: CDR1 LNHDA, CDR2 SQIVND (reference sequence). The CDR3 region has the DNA TGTGCCAGTAGGGCCCTCCCGGCGGGGGCGTATAGCAATCAGCCCCAGCATTTT. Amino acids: CASRALPAGAYSNQPQHF.

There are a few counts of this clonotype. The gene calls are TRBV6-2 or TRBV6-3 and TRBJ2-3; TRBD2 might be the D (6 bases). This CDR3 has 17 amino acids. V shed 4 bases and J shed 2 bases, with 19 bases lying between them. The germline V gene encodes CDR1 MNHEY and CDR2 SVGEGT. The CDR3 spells CASSFPEPGLYTDTQYF. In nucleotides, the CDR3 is TGTGCCAGCAGTTTCCCGGAACCGGGACTGTACACAGATACGCAGTATTTT.

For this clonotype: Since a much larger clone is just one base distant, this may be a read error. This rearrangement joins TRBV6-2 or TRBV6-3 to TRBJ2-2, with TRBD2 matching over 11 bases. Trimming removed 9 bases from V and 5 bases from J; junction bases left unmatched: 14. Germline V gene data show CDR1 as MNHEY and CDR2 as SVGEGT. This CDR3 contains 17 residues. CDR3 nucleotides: TGTGCCAGTCAACAACTAGCGGGAGAGGGACGGACCGGGGAGCTGTTTTTT. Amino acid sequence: CASQQLAGEGRTGELFF.

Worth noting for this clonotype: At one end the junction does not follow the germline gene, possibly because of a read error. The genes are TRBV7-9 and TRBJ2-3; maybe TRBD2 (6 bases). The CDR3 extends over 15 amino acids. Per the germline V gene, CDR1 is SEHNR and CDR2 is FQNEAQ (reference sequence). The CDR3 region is CACSPSRGRSDTQYF. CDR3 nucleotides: TGTGCCTGCAGCCCGAGTCGGGGGAGGTCCGATACGCAGTATTTT.

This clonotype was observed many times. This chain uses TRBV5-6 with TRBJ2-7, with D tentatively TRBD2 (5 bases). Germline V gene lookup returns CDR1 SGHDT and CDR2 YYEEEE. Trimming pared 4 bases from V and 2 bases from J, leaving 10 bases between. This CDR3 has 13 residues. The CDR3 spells CASSLPGTYEQYF. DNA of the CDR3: TGTGCCAGCAGCCTACCCGGGACCTACGAGCAGTACTTC.

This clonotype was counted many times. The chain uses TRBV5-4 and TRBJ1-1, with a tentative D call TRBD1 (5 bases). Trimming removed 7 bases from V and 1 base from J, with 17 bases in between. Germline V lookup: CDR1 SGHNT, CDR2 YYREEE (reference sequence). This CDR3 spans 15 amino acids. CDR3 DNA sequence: TGTGCCAGCCTCCGGGCTGGGGCAGGGAACACTGAAGCTTTCTTT. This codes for CASLRAGAGNTEAFF.

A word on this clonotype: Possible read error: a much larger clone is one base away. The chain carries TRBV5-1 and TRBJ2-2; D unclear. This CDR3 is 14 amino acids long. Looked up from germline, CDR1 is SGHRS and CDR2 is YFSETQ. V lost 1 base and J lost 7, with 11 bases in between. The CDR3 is CASSLPSGFGELFF. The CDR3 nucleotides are TGCGCCAGCAGCTTGCCGTCCGGTTTCGGGGAGCTGTTTTTT.